The rows below give T cell receptor beta chains drawn from one sample of a study of healthy donors' naive CD4 and CD8 T cells. TCRdb reanalysed the reads using MiXCR and keeps one entry per CDR3 protein. The table has 150,000 to 200,000 distinct CDR3 sequences, over 60% seen once. The material sequenced was naive CD4+ and CD8+ T cells sorted from blood, pooled from several donors. These receptor sequences come from a pool of human donors in good health; the sample pools cells from several healthy donors. Both conserved end residues are part of each CDR3. A D gene is named only where the DNA matches it firmly. Clone size is given for some rows only: seen once, a few or many times, or a class if the clone is expanded.

cdr3_length	v_call	j_call	clone_size	d_call	cdr3_nt	cdr3_aa
16	TRBV5-1	TRBJ2-5	-	TRBD1	TGCGCCAGCAGACAAGCGTACAGGGGAATGAGGGAGACCCAGTACTTC	CASRQAYRGMRETQYF
15	TRBV5-5	TRBJ2-2	-	-	TGTGCCAGCAGCTTTACGGGACCGAACACCGGGGAGCTGTTTTTT	CASSFTGPNTGELFF
15	TRBV27	TRBJ2-2	-	-	TGTGCCAGCAGTTGGATAGGGGATCCCACCGGGGAGCTGTTTTTT	CASSWIGDPTGELFF
13	TRBV24-1	TRBJ2-1	-	-	TGTGCCACCAGTGATTTCCTGGGCGGGGAGCAGTTCTTC	CATSDFLGGEQFF
19	TRBV27	TRBJ1-5	-	-	TGTGCCAGCAGTTTAGGGTTACAGGGAAATGTTGGGAGCAATCAGCCCCAGCATTTT	CASSLGLQGNVGSNQPQHF
14	TRBV14	TRBJ2-5	-	TRBD2	TGTGCCAGCAGCCTGACTAGCGGGAGGGAGACCCAGTACTTC	CASSLTSGRETQYF
11	TRBV29-1	TRBJ2-5	once	-	TGCAGCGCCGTGACAATAGAGACCCAGTACTTC	CSAVTIETQYF
13	TRBV6-6	TRBJ2-7	-	-	TGTGCCAGCAGGTCGGGCGATACCTACGAGCAGTACTTC	CASRSGDTYEQYF
16	TRBV30	TRBJ2-6	-	TRBD1	TGTACCTGGAGTGTCAGGGGGCGATCTGGGGCCAACGTCCTGACTTTC	CTWSVRGRSGANVLTF
14	TRBV12-3/TRBV12-4	TRBJ1-2	-	-	TGTGCCAGCAGGCGTACGTCGGGGCCCTGGGGCTACACCTTC	CASRRTSGPWGYTF
14	TRBV5-6	TRBJ2-7	-	-	TGTGCCAGCAGCTTGGGTCAGGGTCGAGACGAGCAGTACTTC	CASSLGQGRDEQYF
14	TRBV2	TRBJ2-7	-	-	TGTGCCAGCAGTACCCAGCGGTCGTCCTACGAGCAGTACTTC	CASSTQRSSYEQYF
16	TRBV5-4	TRBJ2-1	-	TRBD1	TGTGCCAGCAGCTTGCCCGGGACAGGGAAATACAATGAGCAGTTCTTC	CASSLPGTGKYNEQFF
11	TRBV6-5	TRBJ2-1	-	-	TGTGCCACCGGAGGCCCCAATGAGCAGTTCTTC	CATGGPNEQFF
14	TRBV6-5	TRBJ2-7	-	TRBD2	TGTGCCAGCAGCCCCCGGGACTATCCTTACGAGCAGTACTTC	CASSPRDYPYEQYF
16	TRBV12-3/TRBV12-4	TRBJ2-3	-	-	TGTGCCAGCATCCAGAACAGGGCCGAGGGGGCAGATACGCAGTATTTT	CASIQNRAEGADTQYF
16	TRBV27	TRBJ2-2	-	TRBD1	TGTGCCAGCAGTTCCAACCTCGACAGGGGAAGTGGGGAGCTGTTTTTT	CASSSNLDRGSGELFF
12	TRBV19	TRBJ1-2	-	-	TGTGCCAGTAGCCGGAAAGGGGATGGCTACACCTTC	CASSRKGDGYTF
11	TRBV29-1	TRBJ2-7	-	TRBD1	TGCAGCGTCACGACAGGGGCCGAGCAGTACTTC	CSVTTGAEQYF
15	TRBV5-6	TRBJ2-3	-	TRBD1	TGTGCCAGCAGCTTGGAGGGGGCGCGAGCCGATACGCAGTATTTT	CASSLEGARADTQYF
16	TRBV20-1	TRBJ2-7	-	-	TGCAGTGCTAGAGGGTCCGGGACCCTCGGCCGTTACGAGCAGTACTTC	CSARGSGTLGRYEQYF
14	TRBV29-1	TRBJ1-1	-	-	TGCAGCGTAGGGACTGGAGGGGTAGGAACTGAAGCTTTCTTT	CSVGTGGVGTEAFF
16	TRBV6-6	TRBJ1-6	-	-	TGTGCCAGCAGTTCCGCCACGGTCTCCTATAATTCACCCCTCCACTTT	CASSSATVSYNSPLHF
15	TRBV29-1	TRBJ2-3	-	-	TGCAGCGTTGAAGATTGGCAGGGGATTCAAGATACGCAGTATTTT	CSVEDWQGIQDTQYF
16	TRBV14	TRBJ1-6	-	-	TGTGCCAGCAGCCAAGGGGTGGGAACTCCTAATTCACCCCTCCACTTT	CASSQGVGTPNSPLHF
13	TRBV29-1	TRBJ2-5	-	TRBD2	TGCAGCGTTGTGACTAGCGCGAGGGAGACCCAGTACTTC	CSVVTSARETQYF
13	TRBV5-1	TRBJ2-1	-	-	TGCGCCAGCAGTCCAGGGAGCTACAATGAGCAGTTCTTC	CASSPGSYNEQFF
16	TRBV19	TRBJ1-5	-	TRBD1	TGTGCCAGTAGTATCCTCGACAGGGGGTTCAATCAGCCCCAGCATTTT	CASSILDRGFNQPQHF
15	TRBV29-1	TRBJ1-1	-	-	TGCAGCGTTGCCGGGGTGATTAATCCGAACACTGAAGCTTTCTTT	CSVAGVINPNTEAFF
17	TRBV7-2	TRBJ1-5	-	-	TGTGCCAGCAGCCCGGGGCCTTCCCCGGGATCACACCAGCCCCAGCATTTT	CASSPGPSPGSHQPQHF
12	TRBV30	TRBJ1-5	-	-	TGTGCCTGGAGTGTATACGATCAGCCCCAGCATTTT	CAWSVYDQPQHF
15	TRBV10-3	TRBJ2-1	-	-	TGTGCCATCAGGGAGACACGAGACAGGAACAATGAGCAGTTCTTC	CAIRETRDRNNEQFF
14	TRBV5-4	TRBJ1-2	-	-	TGTGCCAGTATCGACAGGCCGCCTAACTATGGCTACACCTTC	CASIDRPPNYGYTF
15	TRBV12-3/TRBV12-4	TRBJ2-3	-	-	TGTGCCAGCAGTTTCTGGGGGCCCAACACAGATACGCAGTATTTT	CASSFWGPNTDTQYF
17	TRBV29-1	TRBJ2-1	-	-	TGCAGCGTTGAAGGATACCCAGGGGAAAGCTCCTACAATGAGCAGTTCTTC	CSVEGYPGESSYNEQFF
13	TRBV30	TRBJ1-4	-	-	TGTGCCTGGAGTGTTGAGGCTGGTGAAAAACTGTTTTTT	CAWSVEAGEKLFF
12	TRBV29-1	TRBJ1-1	once	-	TGCAGCGTGAACAGGGATAACACTGAAGCTTTCTTT	CSVNRDNTEAFF
16	TRBV5-1	TRBJ2-7	once	TRBD1	TGCGCCAGCAGCTGGTATGGAACGGGACAGCTATACGAGCAGTACTTC	CASSWYGTGQLYEQYF
15	TRBV19	TRBJ1-5	few	-	TGTGCCAGTAGTATAGCGGGGCAGGGTAATCAGCCCCAGCATTTT	CASSIAGQGNQPQHF
12	TRBV12-3/TRBV12-4	TRBJ2-7	-	-	TGTGCCAGCAGTCCCATGATATCCGAGCAGTACTTC	CASSPMISEQYF